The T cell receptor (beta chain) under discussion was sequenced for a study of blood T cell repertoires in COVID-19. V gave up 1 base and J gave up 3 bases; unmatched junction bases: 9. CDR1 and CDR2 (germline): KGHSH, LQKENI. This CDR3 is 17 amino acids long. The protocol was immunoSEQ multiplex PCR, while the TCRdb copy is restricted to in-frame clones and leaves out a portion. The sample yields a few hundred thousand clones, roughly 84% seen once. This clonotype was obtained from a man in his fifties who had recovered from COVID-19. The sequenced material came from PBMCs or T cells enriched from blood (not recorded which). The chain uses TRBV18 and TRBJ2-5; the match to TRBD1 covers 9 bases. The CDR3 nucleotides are TGTGCCAGCTCACCACTCGGGACAGGGACCTCGAAAGAGACCCAGTACTTC. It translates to CASSPLGTGTSKETQYF.